This T cell receptor beta chain is drawn from a study of blood T cell repertoires in COVID-19. At the level of the study: Samples came from the United States, Italy and Spain, spanning acute and convalescent COVID-19.

Germline V gene lookup returns CDR1 LNHDA and CDR2 SQIVND (reference sequence). The CDR3 contains 17 residues. Trimming removed 0 bases from V and 1 base from J, with 12 bases in between. In the original workflow: Estimates of nucleated cell counts were drawn from the amplification of reference gene primers. The protocol was immunoSEQ multiplex PCR, while the TCRdb copy is restricted to in-frame clones and leaves out a portion. V and J calls and clone size are given by that table; D and trimming were obtained from the DNA. This sample has 85,000 to 130,000 clones; more than 80% occur once, and the top ten carry under 30%.

The J gene is TRBJ2-2, the V gene TRBV19; no reliable D call. The receptor was derived from a man between 60 and 70 years old with acute or convalescent COVID-19. Sequencing used peripheral blood. The CDR3 nucleotides are TGTGCCAGTAGTATAGATCCGGGTCGATTGAACACCGGGGAGCTGTTTTTT. Its protein product is CASSIDPGRLNTGELFF.